A few counts support the clone carrying this T cell receptor beta chain. TCRdb reprocessed the RT-PCR reads via MiXCR and lists one record per CDR3 protein. The sample includes about 680,000 distinct CDR3 sequences, 12% to 15% of them seen just once. Germline loops: CDR1 GTSNPN, CDR2 SVGIG (reference sequence). This CDR3 comprises 14 residues. The V segment lost 5 bases and the J segment 4 bases; nucleotides outside the gene matches: 10. J is TRBJ1-1 and V is TRBV30; 7 bases are shared with TRBD1. The sample taken for sequencing was memory CD4+ T cells from blood. This sequence was found in a female donor in good health, serving as a healthy control. This CDR3 is CAWGDSSWGTEAFF. CDR3 coding DNA: TGTGCCTGGGGGGACAGCAGTTGGGGCACTGAAGCTTTCTTT.